This T cell receptor beta chain is drawn from a study of T cells in Graves' hyperthyroidism and ophthalmopathy. Overall study results and limits: Prediction of ophthalmopathy progression came a median roughly 6.4 months pre-onset.

This clonotype came up many times. Antigen specificity is unknown. The TCR beta CDR3 regions underwent amplification using RNA transcripts as the source. With the HTBI primer set, the TCR CDR3 went through a first round of RT-PCR. TCRdb used MiXCR to reprocess the multiplex PCR reads, holding one entry per CDR3 protein. Of roughly 420,000 distinct CDR3 sequences in the sample, approximately 13% were seen once. Newly diagnosed hyperthyroidism, duration under 2 months, in patients aged 18 to 65. The study left out patients who had uncontrolled infection, other autoimmune disease, pregnancy or lactation. Using more than 7.5 ml of fresh peripheral blood, PBMCs were prepared. There are 14 residues in the CDR3. V was clipped by 4 bases and J by 3 bases; unmatched bases: 8. Germline V gene lookup returns CDR1 SQVTM and CDR2 ANQGSEA.

Sequencing was done on a sample of blood. The chain couples TRBV29-1 to TRBJ2-7; TRBD1 aligns across 8 bases. This clonotype was obtained from a woman in her late teens or twenties with Graves' hyperthyroidism. The CDR3, as DNA: TGCAGCGTTGTTTCTGGACAGGGAGTCTACGAGCAGTACTTC. Translated: CSVVSGQGVYEQYF.